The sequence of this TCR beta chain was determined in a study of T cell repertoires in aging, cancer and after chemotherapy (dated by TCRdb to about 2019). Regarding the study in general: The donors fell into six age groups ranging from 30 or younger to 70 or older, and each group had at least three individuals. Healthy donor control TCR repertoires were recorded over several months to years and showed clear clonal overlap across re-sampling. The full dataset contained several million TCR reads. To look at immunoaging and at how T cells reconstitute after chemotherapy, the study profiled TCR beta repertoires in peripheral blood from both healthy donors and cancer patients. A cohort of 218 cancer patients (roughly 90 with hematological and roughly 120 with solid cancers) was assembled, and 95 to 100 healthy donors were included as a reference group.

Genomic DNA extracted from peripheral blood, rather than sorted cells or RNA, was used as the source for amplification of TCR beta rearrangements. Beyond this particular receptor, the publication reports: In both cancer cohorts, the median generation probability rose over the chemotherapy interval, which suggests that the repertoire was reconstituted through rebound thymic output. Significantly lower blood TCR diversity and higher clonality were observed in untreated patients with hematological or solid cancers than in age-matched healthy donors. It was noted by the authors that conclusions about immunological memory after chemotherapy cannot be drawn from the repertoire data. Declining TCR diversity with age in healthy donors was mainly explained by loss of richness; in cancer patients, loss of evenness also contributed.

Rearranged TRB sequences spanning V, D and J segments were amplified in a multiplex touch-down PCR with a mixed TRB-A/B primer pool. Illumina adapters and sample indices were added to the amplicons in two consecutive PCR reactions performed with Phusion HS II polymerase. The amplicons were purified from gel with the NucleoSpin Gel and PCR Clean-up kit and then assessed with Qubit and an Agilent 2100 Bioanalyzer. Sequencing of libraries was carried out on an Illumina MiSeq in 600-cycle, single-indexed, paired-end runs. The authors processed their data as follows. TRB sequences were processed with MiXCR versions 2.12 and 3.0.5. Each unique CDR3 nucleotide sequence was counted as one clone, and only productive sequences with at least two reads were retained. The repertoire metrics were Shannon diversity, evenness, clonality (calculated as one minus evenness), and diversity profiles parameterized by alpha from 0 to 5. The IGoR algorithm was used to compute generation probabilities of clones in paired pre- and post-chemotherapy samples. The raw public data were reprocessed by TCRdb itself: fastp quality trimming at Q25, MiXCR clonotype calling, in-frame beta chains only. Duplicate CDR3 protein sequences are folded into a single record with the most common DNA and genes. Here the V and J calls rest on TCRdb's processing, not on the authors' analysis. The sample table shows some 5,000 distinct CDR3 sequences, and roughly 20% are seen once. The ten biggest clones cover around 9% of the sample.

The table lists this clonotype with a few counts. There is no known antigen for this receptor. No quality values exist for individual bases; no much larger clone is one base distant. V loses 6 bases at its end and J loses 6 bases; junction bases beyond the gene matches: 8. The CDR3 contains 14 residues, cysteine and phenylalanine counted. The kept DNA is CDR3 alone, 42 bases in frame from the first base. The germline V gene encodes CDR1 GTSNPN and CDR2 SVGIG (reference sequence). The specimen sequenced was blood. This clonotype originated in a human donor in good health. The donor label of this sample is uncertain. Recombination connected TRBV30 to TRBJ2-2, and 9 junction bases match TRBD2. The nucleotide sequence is TGTGCCTGTCTGGCGGGAGGGTGGGCCGGGGAGCTGTTTTTT. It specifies CACLAGGWAGELFF.